The entry that follows covers one T cell receptor (beta chain) sequence. The antigen is unknown. Profiling relied on immunoSEQ multiplex PCR, and the TCRdb table lists in-frame clones only, not all of them. In the table there are 50,000 to 65,000 clones, around 80% of which are singletons. The data are from a study of radiotherapy plus CTLA-4 blockade in lung cancer. Study-wide results and caveats: Early clonal dynamics of blood T cells, together with interferon-beta, were reported as the best response predictor. Blood TCR clones of tumor origin expanded after radiotherapy plus ipilimumab.

The V end lost 6 bases, the J end lost 2 bases, and 13 bases lay between the germline ends. The germline CDR1 and CDR2 sequences are SEHNR and FQNEAQ (reference sequence). The CDR3 runs 14 residues. Here the sequenced sample was peripheral blood, taken from a patient treated with radiotherapy plus ipilimumab. This TCR came from a human donor with non-small cell lung cancer who had a complete response to radiotherapy plus ipilimumab. This rearrangement joins TRBV7-9 to TRBJ1-2; D is possibly TRBD1 (5 bases). The CDR3 sequence: CASSSGFSNYGYTF. CDR3 nucleotide sequence: TGTGCCAGCAGTTCAGGGTTTTCAAACTATGGCTACACCTTC.